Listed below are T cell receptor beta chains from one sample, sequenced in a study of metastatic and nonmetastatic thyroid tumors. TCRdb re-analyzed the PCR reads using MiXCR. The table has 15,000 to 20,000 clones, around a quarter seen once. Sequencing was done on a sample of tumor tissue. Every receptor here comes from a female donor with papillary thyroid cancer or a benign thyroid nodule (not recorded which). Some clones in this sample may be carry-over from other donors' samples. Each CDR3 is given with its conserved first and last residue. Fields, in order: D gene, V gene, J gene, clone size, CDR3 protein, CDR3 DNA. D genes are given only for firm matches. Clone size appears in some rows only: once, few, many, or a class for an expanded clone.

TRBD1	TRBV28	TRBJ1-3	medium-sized	CASSLRQGAFSGNTIYF	TGTGCCAGCAGTTTACGCCAGGGGGCTTTCTCTGGAAACACCATATATTTT
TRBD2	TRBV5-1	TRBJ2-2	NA	CASSLTSGRAGGEPFF	TGCGCCAGCAGCTTAACTAGCGGGAGGGCCGGCGGGGAGCCGTTTTTT
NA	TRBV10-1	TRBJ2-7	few	CASSESGRYEQYF	TGCGCCAGCAGCGAATCGGGTCGGTACGAGCAGTACTTC
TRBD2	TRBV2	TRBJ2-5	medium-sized	CASKRGIGETQYF	TGTGCCAGCAAGCGGGGAATCGGAGAGACCCAGTACTTC
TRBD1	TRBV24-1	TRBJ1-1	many	CATSDLTGEESWTEAFF	TGTGCCACCAGTGATCTGACAGGGGAGGAAAGTTGGACTGAAGCTTTCTTT
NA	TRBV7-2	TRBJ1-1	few	CASSLDKNTEAFF	TGTGCCAGCAGCTTAGACAAGAACACTGAAGCTTTCTTT
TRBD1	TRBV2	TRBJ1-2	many	CASGQGPYGYTF	TGTGCCAGCGGACAGGGGCCGTATGGCTACACCTTC
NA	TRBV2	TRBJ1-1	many	CARRESGNITIRNTEAFF	TGTGCCAGGCGGGAATCGGGTAATATTACCATTAGGAACACTGAAGCTTTCTTT
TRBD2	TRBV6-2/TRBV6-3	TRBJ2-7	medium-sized	CASSYGLERGYEQYF	TGTGCCAGCAGTTACGGTTTAGAGCGGGGGTACGAGCAGTACTTC
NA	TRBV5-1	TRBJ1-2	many	CASSPDLGSGGYTF	TGCGCCAGCAGCCCGGACTTGGGGAGCGGGGGCTACACCTTC
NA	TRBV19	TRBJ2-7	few	CASSEGEREQYF	TGTGCCAGTAGCGAGGGAGAGCGCGAGCAGTACTTC
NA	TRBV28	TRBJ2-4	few	CASSAQGYIQYF	TGTGCCAGCAGTGCACAGGGTTACATTCAGTACTTC
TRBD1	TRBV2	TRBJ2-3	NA	CASSRDSQNPTDTQYF	TGTGCCAGCTCCAGGGACAGCCAAAACCCCACAGATACGCAGTATTTT
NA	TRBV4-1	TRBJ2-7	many	CASSQDGTSRYEQYF	TGCGCCAGCAGCCAAGATGGTACCAGCCGGTACGAGCAGTACTTC
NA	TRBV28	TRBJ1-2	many	CASRPWGGYGYTF	TGTGCCAGCAGACCATGGGGGGGCTATGGCTACACCTTC
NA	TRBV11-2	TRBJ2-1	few	CASSLDRPAVGGEQFF	TGTGCCAGCAGCTTAGATCGACCAGCGGTAGGGGGTGAGCAGTTCTTC
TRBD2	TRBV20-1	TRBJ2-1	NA	CSAPFLSGRAQEQFF	TGCAGTGCTCCTTTCCTGAGCGGGAGGGCCCAAGAGCAGTTCTTC
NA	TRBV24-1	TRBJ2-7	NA	CATMKQRYYEQYF	TGTGCCACCATGAAACAGCGATACTACGAGCAGTACTTC
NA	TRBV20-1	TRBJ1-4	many	CSAKIGPAHNEKLFF	TGCAGTGCTAAAATCGGGCCGGCTCATAATGAAAAACTGTTTTTT